This T cell receptor (beta chain) was found in a study of T cells after yellow fever vaccination. This clonotype was seen only a few times. The CDR3 is made up of 16 amino acids. CDR1 and CDR2 from the germline V gene are SGHTA and FQGNSA. V gave up 1 base and J gave up 5 bases, with 17 bases separating them. TCRdb passed the 5' RACE reads through MiXCR, listing each CDR3 protein once. The sample carries about 510,000 distinct CDR3 sequences, 20% to 25% recorded once. The sequence came from a man aged 18 to 29 who received the YFV17D yellow fever vaccine. This sample comprised PBMCs, obtained less than 25 days after the first yellow fever vaccination. The J gene is TRBJ2-5, the V gene TRBV7-2, with D possibly being TRBD2 (5 bases). The CDR3, as DNA: TGTGCCAGCAGCTTAGGAGAATCTAGCTCCGGGGAGACCCAGTACTTC. Translation gives CASSLGESSSGETQYF.